The 18 T cell receptor beta chains below were found in one sample sequenced in a study of T cell responses to AZD1222 COVID-19 vaccine. Profiled with immunoSEQ multiplex PCR; TCRdb holds only in-frame clones, not every one. Of 110,000 or so clones in the sample, 89% were seen once. Sequencing was performed on peripheral blood, taken 28 days after the second AZD1222 dose. The origin of the receptors is an adult who received the AZD1222 COVID-19 vaccine.

The chain carries TRBV2 and TRBJ2-1, with D tentatively TRBD2 (6 bases). The length of the CDR3 is 15 residues. V was pared by 2 bases and J by 4 bases, with 12 bases between. Looked up from germline, CDR1 is SNHLY and CDR2 is FYNNEI. The CDR3: CASSETGALYNEQFF. CDR3 DNA sequence: TGTGCCAGCAGTGAAACGGGAGCTCTGTACAATGAGCAGTTCTTC.

The chain uses TRBV7-2 and TRBJ2-2; 14 nucleotides align to TRBD2. The CDR3 runs to 16 residues. The V segment lost 4 bases and the J segment 5 bases; nucleotides outside the gene matches: 3. Germline V CDR1 and CDR2: SGHTA, FQGNSA. CDR3 in DNA: TGTGCCAGCAGCTCGGGACTAGCGGGAGTGACCGGGGAGCTGTTTTTT. Amino acids: CASSSGLAGVTGELFF.

The chain links TRBV28 to TRBJ1-2; D gene uncertain. Germline loops: CDR1 MDHEN, CDR2 SYDVKM. V was trimmed by 3 bases and J by 7 bases, leaving 9 bases between them. CDR3 length: 12 residues. CDR3 sequence reads: CASSLLFSGYTF. For the CDR3, the DNA is TGTGCCAGCAGTTTGCTTTTTAGTGGCTACACCTTC.

This chain joins TRBV29-1 and TRBJ2-2, with 11 nucleotides matching TRBD2. CDR1 and CDR2 (germline): SQVTM, ANQGSEA. The CDR3 is made up of 15 amino acids. V was clipped by 8 bases and J by 5 bases; unmatched bases: 10. The CDR3 here is CSTRAGTSGTGELFF. CDR3 in DNA: TGCAGCACTCGGGCCGGGACTAGCGGTACCGGGGAGCTGTTTTTT.

This rearrangement joins TRBV28 to TRBJ1-4; no clear D gene. Germline V gene lookup returns CDR1 MDHEN and CDR2 SYDVKM. Trimming took 3 bases from V and 3 from J, leaving 11 bases between them. The CDR3 is made up of 15 amino acids. The chain's CDR3 is CASSFTGGANEKLFF. The CDR3 DNA reads as TGTGCCAGCAGTTTCACTGGCGGGGCTAATGAAAAACTGTTTTTT. Full variable domain (missing parts from reference TRBV28 and TRBJ1-4): DVKVTQSSRYLVKRTGEKVFLECVQDMDHENMFWYRQDPGLGLRLIYFSYDVKMKEKGDIPEGYSVSREKKERFSLILESASTNQTSMYLCASSFTGGANEKLFFGSGTQLSVL.

This rearrangement joins TRBV27 to TRBJ2-1; TRBD1 aligns across 8 bases. CDR1 is MNHEY and CDR2 is SMNVEV in the germline V gene (reference sequence). The CDR3 sequence is 13 residues long. The trim removed 3 bases at V and 9 bases at J, leaving 4 bases unmatched. The chain's CDR3 is CASSFQGASEQFF. The DNA for the CDR3 is TGTGCCAGCAGTTTCCAGGGGGCCAGTGAGCAGTTCTTC.

The chain joins TRBV29-1 to TRBJ1-4, with 7 bases lining up with TRBD1. V shed 4 bases and J 2 bases; nucleotides not matched to a gene: 7. Per the germline V gene, CDR1 is SQVTM and CDR2 is ANQGSEA. This CDR3 spans 15 amino acids. This CDR3 reads CSVGQGLGTNEKLFF. The CDR3 coding sequence is TGCAGCGTTGGACAGGGTTTGGGGACTAATGAAAAACTGTTTTTT. Combining the CDR3 with reference TRBV29-1 and TRBJ1-4 gives the whole variable domain SAVISQKPSRDICQRGTSLTIQCQVDSQVTMMFWYRQQPGQSLTLIATANQGSEATYESGFVIDKFPISRPNLTFSTLTVSNMSPEDSSIYLCSVGQGLGTNEKLFFGSGTQLSVL.

This clone was seen only a few times. The chain recombines TRBV14 with TRBJ2-7, with D hard to call. CDR3 length: 15 residues. Germline V gene lookup returns CDR1 SGHDN and CDR2 FVKESK. The CDR3 loop is CGKRCSDENPYEQYF. CDR3 nucleotides: TGTGGCAAGCGTTGTTCAGACGAGAACCCCTACGAGCAGTACTTC.

This clone was seen a single time. The J gene is TRBJ2-7, the V gene TRBV28; D remains ambiguous. Trimming shortened V by 6 bases and J by 3 bases, and 12 bases separated the two germline ends. This CDR3 has 13 residues. From germline, CDR1 is MDHEN and CDR2 SYDVKM. The CDR3 region has the DNA TGTGCCAGCAGCTTACAACCGGTCTACGAGCAGTACTTC. Encoded protein: CASSLQPVYEQYF.

This clone was counted a single time. The chain employs TRBV28 and TRBJ2-1; 7 positions agree with TRBD1. The CDR3 totals 15 residues. Losses at the gene ends were 3 bases for V and 6 bases for J; bases not matched to a gene: 8. CDR1 is MDHEN, CDR2 SYDVKM, per germline. This CDR3 is CASSFGQVVGNEQFF. For the CDR3, the DNA is TGTGCCAGCAGTTTTGGACAGGTCGTCGGCAATGAGCAGTTCTTC. Supplemented by reference TRBV28 and TRBJ2-1, the full variable domain reads DVKVTQSSRYLVKRTGEKVFLECVQDMDHENMFWYRQDPGLGLRLIYFSYDVKMKEKGDIPEGYSVSREKKERFSLILESASTNQTSMYLCASSFGQVVGNEQFFGPGTRLTVL.

The genes are TRBV5-4 and TRBJ2-3; TRBD2 aligns across 12 bases. Germline V gene data show CDR1 as SGHNT and CDR2 as YYREEE (reference sequence). This CDR3 spans 16 amino acids. With V trimmed by 0 bases and J by 4 bases, 3 bases remained unmatched. The DNA of the CDR3 is TGTGCCAGCAGCTTGGGGACTAGCGGGACCTCAGATACGCAGTATTTT. Translated, it gives CASSLGTSGTSDTQYF.

J is TRBJ1-1 and V is TRBV19, with 7 bases aligning to TRBD1. This CDR3 comprises 15 residues. In germline, CDR1 is LNHDA, CDR2 SQIVND (reference sequence). V was clipped by 6 bases and J by 6 bases; unmatched bases: 13. CDR3 in amino acids: CASRSRGGQNSEAFF. DNA of the CDR3: TGTGCCAGTAGGTCGAGGGGGGGACAGAATTCTGAAGCTTTCTTT.

The V and J genes are TRBV6-1 and TRBJ1-2; TRBD1 might be the D (5 bases). The CDR3 spans 15 residues. The V end was cut by 2 bases, the J end by 0 bases, with 10 bases between. The germline V gene encodes CDR1 MNHNS and CDR2 SASEGT. CDR3 sequence reads: CASSEWGTSNYGYTF. In DNA, the CDR3 is TGTGCCAGCAGTGAATGGGGGACTTCTAACTATGGCTACACCTTC.

The V gene is TRBV30, the J gene TRBJ2-1, with D unresolved. Germline CDR1 is GTSNPN and CDR2 is SVGIG (reference sequence). Trimming stripped 2 bases from V and 10 bases from J, with 9 bases between. This CDR3 is built from 11 residues. CDR3 loop: CAWSLRVEQFF. The CDR3 DNA reads as TGTGCCTGGAGTTTAAGGGTCGAGCAGTTCTTC.

The V and J genes are TRBV7-3 and TRBJ2-1, with 7 bases lining up with TRBD1. This CDR3 has 14 residues. CDR1 and CDR2 (germline): SGHTA, FQGTGA. The J segment lost 5 bases and the V segment lost 5 bases, leaving 6 bases of the junction unmatched. The CDR3 here is CASSQTGNDNEQFF. The DNA for the CDR3 is TGTGCCAGCAGCCAGACAGGGAACGACAATGAGCAGTTCTTC.

The chain joins TRBV5-6 to TRBJ2-3, with D perhaps assigned TRBD1 or TRBD2 (6 bases each). V dropped 1 base and J dropped 4 bases, with 19 bases sitting between them. CDR3 length equals 17 residues. Germline CDR1 and CDR2: SGHDT and YYEEEE. CDR3 nucleotide sequence: TGTGCCAGCAGCTTGAGGGGCACTATCGGGGGCCCAGATACGCAGTATTTT. Its protein product is CASSLRGTIGGPDTQYF.

V is TRBV28 and J is TRBJ1-2, with a possible D match to TRBD1 (5 bases). Germline assignment: CDR1 MDHEN and CDR2 SYDVKM. Trimming cost V 10 bases and J 8 bases, with 17 bases left between them. This CDR3 is 12 amino acids long. The CDR3 bases are TGTGCCACTTGGGACGTACGGGGAGGCTACACCTTC. It codes for CATWDVRGGYTF.

The chain carries TRBV11-2 and TRBJ2-2, with D maybe TRBD2 (6 bases). CDR3 length: 15 amino acids. V was trimmed by 2 bases and J by 1 base, leaving 8 bases between them. The V gene's germline CDR1 is SGHAT and CDR2 FQNNGV. The CDR3 DNA reads TGTGCCAGCAGCTTACTAGCGATGAACACCGGGGAGCTGTTTTTT. Protein: CASSLLAMNTGELFF.